This record concerns one TCR beta chain sequence. What it binds is unknown. This entry belongs to a study of blood T cells in healthy people across ages. Study conclusions and caveats: Getting older went along with TCR beta diversity per million T cells dropping roughly linearly.

A J-beta primer mix and a sample-barcoded 5' primer were used in a second PCR of roughly 6 to 12 cycles. A template-switch adaptor that had 12 random nucleotides put a tag on each cDNA molecule. Every sample gave at least 2.5 million paired-end reads containing CDR3. One entry per CDR3 protein, called by TCRdb with MiXCR from the 5' RACE reads. The sample lists 1.5 million to 2 million distinct CDR3 sequences, 40% to 55% occurring once. Germline CDR1 and CDR2: MNHNS and SASEGT. This CDR3 region has 16 residues. Trimming pared 7 bases from V and 0 bases from J, leaving 18 bases between. Researchers collected approximately 9.5 milliliters of peripheral blood from every single donor.

Sequenced input: blood. This clonotype originated in a woman in her forties in good health. V and J are TRBV6-1 and TRBJ1-1; D might be TRBD1 (5 bases). DNA for the CDR3: TGTGCCAGCATCCCGTGGTTGACAGTCTTGAACACTGAAGCTTTCTTT. This codes for CASIPWLTVLNTEAFF.